This is a list of T cell receptor beta chains from one sample in a study of blood T cell repertoires in COVID-19. Profiling relied on immunoSEQ multiplex PCR, and the TCRdb table lists in-frame clones only, not all of them. In the table there are over 100,000 clones, over 60% of which are singletons. Source material: peripheral blood. These receptor sequences come from a human donor in a cohort sampled during active or convalescent COVID-19. Both conserved end residues are part of each CDR3. D genes are given only for firm matches. A row's size may be missing; if present it is once, few, many or a size class.

v_gene,d_gene,abundance,j_gene,CDR3aa,CDR3nt
TRBV6-2/TRBV6-3,NA,few,TRBJ1-5,CASSSQGNNQPQHF,TGTGCCAGCAGTTCCCAGGGGAACAATCAGCCCCAGCATTTT
TRBV2,NA,NA,TRBJ1-5,CASSAKGGGNQPQHF,TGTGCCAGCAGTGCAAAAGGAGGGGGCAATCAGCCCCAGCATTTT
TRBV7-2,TRBD1,NA,TRBJ1-6,CASSLGQELGSPLHF,TGTGCCAGCAGCTTGGGACAGGAGCTAGGTTCACCCCTCCACTTT
TRBV11-3,TRBD2,NA,TRBJ2-1,CASSLDGSGSYNEQFF,TGTGCCAGCAGCTTAGATGGGAGCGGGAGCTACAATGAGCAGTTCTTC
TRBV18,NA,few,TRBJ1-6,CASSRTLVASSYNSPLHF,TGTGCCAGCTCCAGGACACTCGTGGCCAGCTCCTATAATTCACCCCTCCACTTT
TRBV4-3,NA,NA,TRBJ1-1,CASSQEGGGFTEAFF,TGCGCCAGCAGCCAAGAAGGGGGGGGCTTTACTGAAGCTTTCTTT
TRBV5-8,TRBD2,NA,TRBJ2-3,CASSDWGSGATDTQYF,TGTGCCAGCAGCGATTGGGGTAGCGGGGCCACAGATACGCAGTATTTT
TRBV3-1/TRBV3-2,NA,NA,TRBJ2-7,CASSQGRGSGQYF,TGTGCCAGCAGCCAAGGCAGGGGCAGTGGGCAGTACTTC
TRBV28,TRBD1,few,TRBJ1-1,CASSTRDSQLLMNTEAFF,TGTGCCAGCAGCACACGGGACAGCCAATTACTCATGAACACTGAAGCTTTCTTT
TRBV28,NA,once,TRBJ1-1,CASSFQGNTEAFF,TGTGCCAGCAGTTTTCAGGGGAACACTGAAGCTTTCTTT
TRBV27,NA,NA,TRBJ1-4,CATMRGRDRKNEKLFF,TGTGCCACCATGAGGGGGAGAGACAGGAAGAATGAAAAACTGTTTTTT
TRBV2,NA,NA,TRBJ2-7,CASSERGTHYEQYF,TGTGCCAGCAGTGAAAGGGGGACCCACTACGAGCAGTACTTC
TRBV4-3,NA,NA,TRBJ2-1,CASSHISPGHLLSSYNEQFF,TGCGCCAGCAGCCATATATCCCCGGGACATCTTTTATCTTCCTACAATGAGCAGTTCTTC
TRBV19,TRBD1,NA,TRBJ2-7,CASSTGTGILYEQYF,TGTGCCAGTAGTACCGGGACAGGGATCCTCTACGAGCAGTACTTC
TRBV5-4,NA,many,TRBJ2-1,CASSTDGNNEQFF,TGTGCCAGCAGCACGGACGGGAACAATGAGCAGTTCTTC
TRBV28,TRBD1,NA,TRBJ1-6,CASRTGGHNSPLHF,TGTGCCAGCAGAACAGGGGGCCATAATTCACCCCTCCACTTT
TRBV5-1,NA,NA,TRBJ2-7,CASSPPGYEQYF,TGCGCCAGCAGCCCCCCGGGTTACGAGCAGTACTTC